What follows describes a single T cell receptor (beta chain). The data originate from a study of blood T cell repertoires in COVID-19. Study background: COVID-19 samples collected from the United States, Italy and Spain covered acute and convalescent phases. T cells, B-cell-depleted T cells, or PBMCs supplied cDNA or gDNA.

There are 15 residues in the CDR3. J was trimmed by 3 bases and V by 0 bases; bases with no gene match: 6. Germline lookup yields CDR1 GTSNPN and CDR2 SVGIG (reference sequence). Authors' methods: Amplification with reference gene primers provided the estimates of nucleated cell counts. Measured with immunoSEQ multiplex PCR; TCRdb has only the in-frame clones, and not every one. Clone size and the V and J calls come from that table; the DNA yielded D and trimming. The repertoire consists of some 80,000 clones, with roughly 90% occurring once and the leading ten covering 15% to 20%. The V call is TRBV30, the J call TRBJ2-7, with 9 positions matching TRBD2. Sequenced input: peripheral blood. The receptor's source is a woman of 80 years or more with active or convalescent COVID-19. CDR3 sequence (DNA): TGTGCCTGGAGTGTACCAAGCGGGGGGTTCTACGAGCAGTACTTC. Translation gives CAWSVPSGGFYEQYF.